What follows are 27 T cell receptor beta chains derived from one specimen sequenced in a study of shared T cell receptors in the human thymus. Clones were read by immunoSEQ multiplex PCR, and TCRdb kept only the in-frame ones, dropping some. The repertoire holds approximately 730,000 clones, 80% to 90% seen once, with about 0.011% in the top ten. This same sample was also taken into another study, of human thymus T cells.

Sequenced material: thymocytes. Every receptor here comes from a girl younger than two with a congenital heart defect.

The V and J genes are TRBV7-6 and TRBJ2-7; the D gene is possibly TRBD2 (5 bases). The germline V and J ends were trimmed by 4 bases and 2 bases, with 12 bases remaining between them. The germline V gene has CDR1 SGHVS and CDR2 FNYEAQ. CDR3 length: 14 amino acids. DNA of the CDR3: TGTGCCAGCAGCTCCAGACTACCCCCCTACGAGCAGTACTTC. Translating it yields CASSSRLPPYEQYF.

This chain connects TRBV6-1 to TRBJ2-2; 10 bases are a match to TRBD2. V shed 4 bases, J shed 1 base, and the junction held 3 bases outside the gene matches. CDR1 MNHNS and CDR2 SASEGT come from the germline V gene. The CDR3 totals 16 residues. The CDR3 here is CASSASSGGNTGELFF. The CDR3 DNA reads TGTGCCAGCAGTGCATCTAGCGGGGGGAACACCGGGGAGCTGTTTTTT.

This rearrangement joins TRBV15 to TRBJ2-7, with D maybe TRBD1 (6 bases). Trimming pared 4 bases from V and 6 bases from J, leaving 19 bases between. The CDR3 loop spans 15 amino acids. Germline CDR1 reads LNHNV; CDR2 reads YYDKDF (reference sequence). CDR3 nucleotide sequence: TGTGCCACCAGCACTGGACAGACTAATCCCCTCGAGCAGTACTTC. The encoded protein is CATSTGQTNPLEQYF.

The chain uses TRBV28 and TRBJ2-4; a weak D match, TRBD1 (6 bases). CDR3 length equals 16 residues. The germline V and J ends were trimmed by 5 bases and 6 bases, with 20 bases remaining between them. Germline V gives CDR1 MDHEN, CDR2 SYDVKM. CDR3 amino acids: CASSDLGGETLNIQYF. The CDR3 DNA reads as TGTGCCAGCAGTGATCTAGGGGGTGAGACTTTAAACATTCAGTACTTC.

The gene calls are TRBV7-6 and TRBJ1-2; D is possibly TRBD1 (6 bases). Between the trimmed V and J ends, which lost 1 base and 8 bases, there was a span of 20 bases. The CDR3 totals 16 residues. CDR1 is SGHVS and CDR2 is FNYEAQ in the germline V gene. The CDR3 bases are TGTGCCAGCAGCTTAGTTTCTAAGCGTTCAGGGGACGGCTACACCTTC. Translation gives CASSLVSKRSGDGYTF.

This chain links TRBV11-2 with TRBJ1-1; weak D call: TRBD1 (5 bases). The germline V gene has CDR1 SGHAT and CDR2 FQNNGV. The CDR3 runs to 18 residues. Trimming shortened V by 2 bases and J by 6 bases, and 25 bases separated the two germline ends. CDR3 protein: CASSLYELRGFMLSEAFF. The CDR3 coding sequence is TGTGCCAGCAGCTTATATGAATTAAGGGGATTCATGCTCTCTGAAGCTTTCTTT.

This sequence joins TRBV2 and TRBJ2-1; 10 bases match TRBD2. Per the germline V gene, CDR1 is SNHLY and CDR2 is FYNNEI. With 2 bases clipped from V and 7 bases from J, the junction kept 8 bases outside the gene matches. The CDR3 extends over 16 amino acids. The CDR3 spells CASSEPPSGGANEQFF. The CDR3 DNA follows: TGTGCCAGCAGTGAACCCCCTAGCGGGGGAGCGAATGAGCAGTTCTTC. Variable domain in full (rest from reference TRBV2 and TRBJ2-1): EPEVTQTPSHQVTQMGQEVILRCVPISNHLYFYWYRQILGQKVEFLVSFYNNEISEKSEIFDDQFSVERPDGSNFTLKIRSTKLEDSAMYFCASSEPPSGGANEQFFGPGTRLTVL.

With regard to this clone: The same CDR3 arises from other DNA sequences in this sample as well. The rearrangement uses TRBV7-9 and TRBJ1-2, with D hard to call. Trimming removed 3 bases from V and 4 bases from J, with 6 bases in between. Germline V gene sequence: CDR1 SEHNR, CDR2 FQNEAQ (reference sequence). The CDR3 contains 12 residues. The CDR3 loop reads CASSLGGYGYTF. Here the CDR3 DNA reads TGTGCCAGCAGCTTGGGAGGCTATGGCTACACCTTC. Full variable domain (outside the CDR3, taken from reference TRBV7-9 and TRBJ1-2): DTGVSQNPRHKITKRGQNVTFRCDPISEHNRLYWYRQTLGQGPEFLTYFQNEAQLEKSRLLSDRFSAERPKGSFSTLEIQRTEQGDSAMYLCASSLGGYGYTFGSGTRLTVV.

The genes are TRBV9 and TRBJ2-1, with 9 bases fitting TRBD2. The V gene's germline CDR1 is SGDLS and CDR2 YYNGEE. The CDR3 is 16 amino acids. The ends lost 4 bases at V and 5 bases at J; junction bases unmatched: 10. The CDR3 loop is CASSPQAGGLDNEQFF. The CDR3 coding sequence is TGTGCCAGCAGCCCACAGGCGGGGGGGTTGGACAATGAGCAGTTCTTC.

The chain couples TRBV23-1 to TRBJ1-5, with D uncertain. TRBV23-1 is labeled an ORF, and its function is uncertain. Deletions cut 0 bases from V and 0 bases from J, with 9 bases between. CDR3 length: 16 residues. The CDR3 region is CASSQSREGSNQPQHF. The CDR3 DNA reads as TGCGCCAGCAGTCAATCACGGGAAGGTAGCAATCAGCCCCAGCATTTT.

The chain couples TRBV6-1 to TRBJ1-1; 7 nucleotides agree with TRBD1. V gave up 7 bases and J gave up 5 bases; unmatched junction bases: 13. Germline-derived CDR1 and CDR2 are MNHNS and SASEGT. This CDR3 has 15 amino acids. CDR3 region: CASTNRERGRTEAFF. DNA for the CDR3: TGTGCCAGCACCAATAGAGAGAGGGGGCGAACTGAAGCTTTCTTT.

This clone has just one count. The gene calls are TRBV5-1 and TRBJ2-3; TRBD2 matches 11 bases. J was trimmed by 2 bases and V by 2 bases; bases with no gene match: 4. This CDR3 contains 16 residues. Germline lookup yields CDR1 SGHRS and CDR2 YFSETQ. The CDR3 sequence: CASSLLAGEFTDTQYF. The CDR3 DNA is TGCGCCAGCAGCTTACTAGCGGGGGAGTTCACAGATACGCAGTATTTT.

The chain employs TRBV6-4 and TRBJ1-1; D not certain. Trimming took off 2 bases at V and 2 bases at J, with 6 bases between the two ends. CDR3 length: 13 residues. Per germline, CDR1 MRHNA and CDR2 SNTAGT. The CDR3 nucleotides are TGTGCCAGCAGTGACGGAGAAAACACTGAAGCTTTCTTT. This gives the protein CASSDGENTEAFF.

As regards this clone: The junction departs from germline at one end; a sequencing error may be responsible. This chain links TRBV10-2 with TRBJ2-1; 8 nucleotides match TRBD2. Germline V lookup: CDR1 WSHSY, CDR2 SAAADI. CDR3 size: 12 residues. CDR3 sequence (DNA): TGCGCCAGCAGTAAAACGACGGGACTAGGGATCTTC. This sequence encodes CASSKTTGLGIF.

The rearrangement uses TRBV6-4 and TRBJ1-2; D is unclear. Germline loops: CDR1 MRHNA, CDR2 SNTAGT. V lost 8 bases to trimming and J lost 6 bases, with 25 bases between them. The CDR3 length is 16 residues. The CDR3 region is CASQLAAGEGVNGYTF. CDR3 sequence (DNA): TGTGCCAGCCAGCTCGCAGCGGGAGAGGGTGTAAATGGCTACACCTTC.

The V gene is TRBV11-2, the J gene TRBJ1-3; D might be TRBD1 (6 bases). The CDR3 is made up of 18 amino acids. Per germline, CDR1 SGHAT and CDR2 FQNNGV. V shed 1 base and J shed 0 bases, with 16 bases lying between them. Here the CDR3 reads CASSLGGGQWSSGNTIYF. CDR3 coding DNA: TGTGCCAGCAGCTTAGGGGGGGGGCAGTGGAGCTCTGGAAACACCATATATTTT.

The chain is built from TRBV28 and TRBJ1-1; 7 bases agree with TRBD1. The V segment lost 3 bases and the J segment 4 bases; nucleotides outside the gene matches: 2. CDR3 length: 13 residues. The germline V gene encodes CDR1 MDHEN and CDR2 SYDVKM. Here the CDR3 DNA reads TGTGCCAGCAGTTTTCACAGGGGCACTGAAGCTTTCTTT. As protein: CASSFHRGTEAFF. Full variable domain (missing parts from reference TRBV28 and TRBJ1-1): DVKVTQSSRYLVKRTGEKVFLECVQDMDHENMFWYRQDPGLGLRLIYFSYDVKMKEKGDIPEGYSVSREKKERFSLILESASTNQTSMYLCASSFHRGTEAFFGQGTRLTVV.

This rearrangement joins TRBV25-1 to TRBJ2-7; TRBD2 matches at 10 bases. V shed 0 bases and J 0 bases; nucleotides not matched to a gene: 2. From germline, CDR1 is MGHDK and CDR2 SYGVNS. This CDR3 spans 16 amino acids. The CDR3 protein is CASSEYERGGSYEQYF. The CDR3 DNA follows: TGTGCCAGCAGTGAATATGAGCGGGGGGGCTCCTACGAGCAGTACTTC.

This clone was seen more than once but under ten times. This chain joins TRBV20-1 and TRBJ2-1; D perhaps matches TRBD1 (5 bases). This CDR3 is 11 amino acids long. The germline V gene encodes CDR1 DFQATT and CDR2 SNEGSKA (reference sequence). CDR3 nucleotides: TGCATCCGGCCAGGGTACAATGAGCAGTTCTTC. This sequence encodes CIRPGYNEQFF.

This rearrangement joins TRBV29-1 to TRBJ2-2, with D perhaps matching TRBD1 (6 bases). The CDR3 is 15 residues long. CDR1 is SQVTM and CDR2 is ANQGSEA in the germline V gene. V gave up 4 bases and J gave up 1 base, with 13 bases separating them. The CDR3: CSVGVQGMNTGELFF. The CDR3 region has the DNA TGCAGCGTTGGGGTCCAGGGGATGAACACCGGGGAGCTGTTTTTT.

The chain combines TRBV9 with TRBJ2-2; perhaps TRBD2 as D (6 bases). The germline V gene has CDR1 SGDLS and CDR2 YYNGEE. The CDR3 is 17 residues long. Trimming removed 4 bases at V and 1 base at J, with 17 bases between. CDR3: CASSPRRGRGNTGELFF. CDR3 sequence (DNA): TGTGCCAGCAGCCCGCGGAGGGGAAGGGGGAACACCGGGGAGCTGTTTTTT. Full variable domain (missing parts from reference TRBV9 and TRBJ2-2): DSGVTQTPKHLITATGQRVTLRCSPRSGDLSVYWYQQSLDQGLQFLIQYYNGEERAKGNILERFSAQQFPDLHSELNLSSLELGDSALYFCASSPRRGRGNTGELFFGEGSRLTVL.

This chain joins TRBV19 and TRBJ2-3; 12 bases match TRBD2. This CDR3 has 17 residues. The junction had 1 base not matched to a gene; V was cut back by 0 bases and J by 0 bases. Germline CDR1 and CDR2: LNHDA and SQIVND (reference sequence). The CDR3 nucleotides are TGTGCCAGTAGTATAGAAGGACTAGCGGGGAGCACAGATACGCAGTATTTT. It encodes CASSIEGLAGSTDTQYF.

DNA of the CDR3: TGTGCCTGGAGTGTAATGGGGGGATTGAGGGAGACCCAGTACTTC. Translated: CAWSVMGGLRETQYF. The gene calls are TRBV30 and TRBJ2-5, with a possible D match to TRBD2 (6 bases). V shed 0 bases and J shed 5 bases, with 16 bases lying between them. Germline V gene data show CDR1 as GTSNPN and CDR2 as SVGIG (reference sequence). There are 15 residues in the CDR3. The whole variable domain, remainder taken from reference TRBV30 and TRBJ2-5, is SQTIHQWPATLVQPVGSPLSLECTVEGTSNPNLYWYRQAAGRGLQLLFYSVGIGQISSEVPQNLSASRPQDRQFILSSKKLLLSDSGFYLCAWSVMGGLRETQYFGPGTRLLVL.

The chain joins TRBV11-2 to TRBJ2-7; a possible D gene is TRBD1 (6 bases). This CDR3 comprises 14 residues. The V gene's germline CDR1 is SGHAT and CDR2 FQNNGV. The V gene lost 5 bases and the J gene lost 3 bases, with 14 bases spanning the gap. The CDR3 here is CASSPRGHHYEQYF. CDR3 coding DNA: TGTGCCAGCAGCCCCAGGGGACACCACTACGAGCAGTACTTC. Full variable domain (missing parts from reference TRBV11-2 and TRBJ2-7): EAGVAQSPRYKIIEKRQSVAFWCNPISGHATLYWYQQILGQGPKLLIQFQNNGVVDDSQLPKDRFSAERLKGVDSTLKIQPAKLEDSAVYLCASSPRGHHYEQYFGPGTRLTVT.

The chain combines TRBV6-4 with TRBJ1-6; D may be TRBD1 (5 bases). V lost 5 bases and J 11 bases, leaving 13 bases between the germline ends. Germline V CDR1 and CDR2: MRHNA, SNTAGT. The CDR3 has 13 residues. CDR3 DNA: TGTGCCAGCAGTCCGAGACCAGGGACACCCCTCCACTTT. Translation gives CASSPRPGTPLHF.

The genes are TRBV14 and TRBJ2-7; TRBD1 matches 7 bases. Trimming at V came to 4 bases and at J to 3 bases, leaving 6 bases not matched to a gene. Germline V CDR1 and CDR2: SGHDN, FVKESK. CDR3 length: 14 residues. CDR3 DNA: TGTGCCAGCAGCCCCCGGGACAGACACTACGAGCAGTACTTC. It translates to CASSPRDRHYEQYF.

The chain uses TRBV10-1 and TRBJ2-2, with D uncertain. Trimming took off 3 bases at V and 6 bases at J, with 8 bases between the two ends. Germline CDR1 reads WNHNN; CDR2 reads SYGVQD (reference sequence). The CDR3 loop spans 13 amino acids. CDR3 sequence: CASSDSGPGELFF. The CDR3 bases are TGCGCCAGCAGTGACTCGGGTCCCGGGGAGCTGTTTTTT.